This T cell receptor (beta chain) was obtained from a study of T cell responses to AZD1222 COVID-19 vaccine (dated by TCRdb to the early 2020s). Looking at the study overall: AZD1222 recipients given second doses at about 4 weeks or at about 12 weeks were pooled, since spike-specific TCR depth and breadth were not found to differ between the two schedules. Trial participants were enrolled by age into 18-55, 56-69 and 70-plus year subgroups, with approximately 150, 28 and 58 TCR-sequenced participants respectively. TCR sequencing covered more than 230 trial participants: around 210 given two doses of AZD1222 and 26 given two doses of MenACWY control vaccine. Findings and caveats that apply to the study as a whole: In the small 56-69-year group, the increase in depth fell short of significance, most likely because of low power. Participants were mostly white British, with more females than males. The authors suggested clonal diversity may have been underestimated. The vaccine-associated CD4 TCRs covered the entire spike protein, and the dominant responses fell in regions 160-218 and 743-854. Epitopes outside the regions mutated in the B.1.351 and B.1.1.7 variants were reportedly recognized by nearly half of the unique spike-specific TCRs. Because no day 14 peak-response samples were available, the repertoires could be characterized only after the peak T cell response. Only six AZD1222 recipients were SARS-CoV-2 seropositive at baseline, limiting conclusions about previously exposed vaccinees. After two AZD1222 doses, both the breadth and the depth of spike-specific TCRs were significantly higher than at day 0 and than in MenACWY recipients.

CDR1 and CDR2, looked up from the germline V gene, are SGHVS and FQNEAQ. The CDR3 runs 17 residues from the cysteine to the phenylalanine. Kept here is only the CDR3 DNA, which spans 51 bases and is read in frame from base 1. The junction shows trimming of 2 bases on V and 3 bases on J, and the gene matches do not reach 9 bases of it. The CDR3 regions of human TCRbeta chains were analyzed by immunosequencing. As for the original processing: Repertoire TCRs were checked for matches against a reference library of SARS-CoV-2-specific TCRs that had been generated using the MIRA antigen-specificity platform. Breadth meant the fraction of unique TCRs that were SARS-CoV-2-associated, whereas depth meant the fraction of total T cells that were SARS-CoV-2-associated. Using the MIRA data, each spike-specific TCR was mapped to the spike region that the TCR reacts to and placed in a CD4 or CD8 class. Log10-transformed breadth and depth values were compared by one-way ANOVA with Sidak's multiple comparisons tests. Drawn from immuneACCESS, this table holds only the in-frame rearrangements with V and J called that TCRdb kept. Clones are partly lost; checked studies trace under half to an unresolved V gene and leave the rest unexplained. For V, J and clone size, that table is used; D and trimming come from the DNA. The sample includes approximately 110,000 clones, with about four fifths observed a single time. Of the sample, 4% to 6% falls within the top ten clones.

For this clone: Its antigen is still unknown. No per-base quality is available; no much larger clone lies one base away.

Interpreted using the paper, the time point label stands for: baseline before first vaccination. Samples from vaccinated people were obtained from the UK trials COV001 and COV002, which included a single-blind randomized controlled phase 2/3 trial of AZD1222 (ChAdOx1 nCoV-19) in healthy adults. Trial participant PBMC samples were collected at day 0 and day 28 after the second dose for TCRbeta chain sequencing. The rearrangement joined TRBV7-8 to TRBJ1-5; TRBD1 aligns with 8 central bases. The clonotype was recovered from an adult in good health. Source: peripheral blood, taken on day 0 of AZD1222 vaccination. The CDR3 in this case is CASSLTRDRLDNQPQHF. The bases read TGTGCCAGCAGCTTAACCCGGGACAGGCTTGACAATCAGCCCCAGCATTTT.